The 21 T cell receptor beta chains reported below all come from one sample, sequenced in a study of cytomegalovirus exposure and HLA in healthy donors. In the PCR, 60 Vbeta and 13 Jbeta primers were used. Some clones are missing from TCRdb's copy, which holds only in-frame ones; the method was immunoSEQ multiplex PCR. The data show about 170,000 clones, under 90% seen once. Sequencing input: PBMCs. The receptors here all came from a male donor in good health and CMV-seronegative.

The chain recombines TRBV9 with TRBJ2-1; 9 positions match TRBD2. Germline CDR1 SGDLS, CDR2 YYNGEE. The V gene end was trimmed by 4 bases and the J gene end by 9 bases; junction bases not matched to a gene: 8. The CDR3 has 14 residues. The CDR3 DNA is TGTGCCAGCAGCATCCCGGGACTAGCAGGTGAGCAGTTCTTC. This codes for CASSIPGLAGEQFF.

The J gene is TRBJ2-1, the V gene TRBV11-2; TRBD1 aligns across 9 bases. V lost 1 base to trimming and J lost 9 bases; unmatched junction nucleotides: 19. Germline V gene data show CDR1 as SGHAT and CDR2 as FQNNGV. The CDR3 covers 19 residues. CDR3 sequence reads: CASSLGNIGRTGDRTEQFF. Written as DNA, the CDR3 is TGTGCCAGCAGCTTAGGGAATATAGGACGGACAGGGGACAGGACTGAGCAGTTCTTC. Full variable domain (missing parts from reference TRBV11-2 and TRBJ2-1): EAGVAQSPRYKIIEKRQSVAFWCNPISGHATLYWYQQILGQGPKLLIQFQNNGVVDDSQLPKDRFSAERLKGVDSTLKIQPAKLEDSAVYLCASSLGNIGRTGDRTEQFFGPGTRLTVL.

The V call is TRBV4-3, the J call TRBJ2-3; 8 bases are shared with TRBD2. This CDR3 contains 16 residues. Germline-derived CDR1 and CDR2 are LGHNA and YSLEER. After removal of 2 bases from V and 1 base from J, the junction contained 5 bases not matched to a gene. CDR3: CASSQTGTRGTDTQYF. The CDR3 DNA reads as TGCGCCAGCAGCCAAACCGGGACTAGGGGCACAGATACGCAGTATTTT.

The V call is TRBV27, the J call TRBJ1-3; D possibly corresponds to TRBD1 (5 bases). V was shortened by 2 bases and J by 1 base, with 6 bases between the two germline ends. This CDR3 spans 14 amino acids. Germline CDR1 MNHEY, CDR2 SMNVEV (reference sequence). CDR3 loop: CASSLQGSGNTIYF. The CDR3 DNA reads as TGTGCCAGCAGTTTACAGGGTTCTGGAAACACCATATATTTT.

This rearrangement joins TRBV25-1 to TRBJ2-7; 7 bases align to TRBD1. Germline assignment: CDR1 MGHDK and CDR2 SYGVNS. The CDR3 is 15 residues long. The junction had 7 bases not matched to a gene; V was cut back by 2 bases and J by 3 bases. This CDR3 reads CASSEQGTVNYEQYF. The CDR3 DNA sequence: TGTGCCAGCAGTGAACAAGGGACAGTGAACTACGAGCAGTACTTC.

The V and J genes are TRBV27 and TRBJ1-5; D is unresolved. Deletions cut 5 bases from V and 4 bases from J, with 3 bases between. This CDR3 spans 11 amino acids. Germline CDR1 and CDR2: MNHEY and SMNVEV (reference sequence). CDR3 in amino acids: CASSHNQPQHF. In nucleotides, the CDR3 is TGTGCCAGCAGTCATAATCAGCCCCAGCATTTT.

The chain combines TRBV6-1 with TRBJ2-1, with a weak D call TRBD1 (5 bases). The CDR3 consists of 12 residues. V was cut by 5 bases and J by 4 bases, with 6 bases left in between. Germline loops: CDR1 MNHNS, CDR2 SASEGT. The DNA for the CDR3 is TGTGCCAGCAGTCAGGGATACAATGAGCAGTTCTTC. It codes for CASSQGYNEQFF.

This CDR3 reads CASRTQQGKDQPQHF. CDR3 nucleotides: TGTGCCAGTAGGACCCAACAGGGTAAGGATCAGCCCCAGCATTTT. This rearrangement joins TRBV19 to TRBJ1-5, with D perhaps TRBD1 (6 bases). The CDR3 extends over 15 amino acids. Germline V CDR1 and CDR2: LNHDA, SQIVND (reference sequence). Between the trimmed V and J ends, which lost 6 bases and 5 bases, there was a span of 17 bases.

On this clone: The junction does not match germline at one end; this may be a read error. The chain joins TRBV28 to TRBJ2-1; TRBD2 matches 7 bases. The germline V gene has CDR1 MDHEN and CDR2 SYDVKM. The CDR3 covers 15 residues. The CDR3 protein is CASSLGGSPYNEQFF. CDR3 bases: TGTGCCAGCAGTTTGGGCGGGAGCCCCTATAATGAGCAGTTCTTC.

V and J are TRBV11-2 and TRBJ1-1; D possibly corresponds to TRBD1 (6 bases). The CDR3 runs to 16 residues. The germline gives CDR1 SGHAT, CDR2 FQNNGV. V lost 2 bases and J 1 base, leaving 14 bases between the germline ends. The CDR3: CASSLIGQRANTEAFF. The CDR3 DNA reads as TGTGCCAGCAGCTTAATCGGACAGAGAGCGAACACTGAAGCTTTCTTT.

The table lists this clone with a count of one. V is TRBV7-6 and J is TRBJ2-1; tentatively, D is TRBD2 (7 bases). Germline values: CDR1 SGHVS, CDR2 FNYEAQ. Trimming removed 1 base from V and 8 bases from J, with 18 bases in between. This CDR3 spans 16 amino acids. CDR3 in amino acids: CASSLGYGGGRDEQFF. CDR3 in DNA: TGTGCCAGCAGCTTAGGGTATGGGGGGGGCAGGGATGAGCAGTTCTTC.

The chain carries TRBV9 and TRBJ2-5; maybe TRBD1 (5 bases). With 0 bases removed from V and 5 bases from J, the gap between germline ends came to 5 bases. CDR1 and CDR2 (germline): SGDLS, YYNGEE. This CDR3 has 12 residues. The CDR3 DNA sequence: TGTGCCAGCAGCGTAGACAGGGAGACCCAGTACTTC. Its protein is CASSVDRETQYF.

The rearrangement links TRBV19 to TRBJ2-2; 8 nucleotides agree with TRBD2. Losses at the gene ends were 6 bases for V and 9 bases for J; bases not matched to a gene: 18. The CDR3 totals 17 residues. The germline CDR1 and CDR2 sequences are LNHDA and SQIVND (reference sequence). The CDR3 nucleotides read TGTGCCAGTAGCCCGGAAACAAACCGACTAGCGTTCCGGGAGCTGTTTTTT. It specifies CASSPETNRLAFRELFF.

This chain links TRBV5-5 with TRBJ1-2; perhaps TRBD1 as D (5 bases). This CDR3 is built from 14 residues. V lost 1 base to trimming and J lost 2 bases, with 9 bases between them. The germline gives CDR1 SGHKS, CDR2 YYEKEE (reference sequence). The CDR3 protein is CASSLRGSNYGYTF. The CDR3 DNA reads as TGTGCCAGCAGCTTGAGGGGTTCGAACTATGGCTACACCTTC. The entire variable domain, with the rest obtained from reference TRBV5-5 and TRBJ1-2, is as follows: DAGVTQSPTHLIKTRGQQVTLRCSPISGHKSVSWYQQVLGQGPQFIFQYYEKEERGRGNFPDRFSARQFPNYSSELNVNALLLGDSALYLCASSLRGSNYGYTFGSGTRLTVV.

This clone was detected only a few times. Its ends do not fully match the called genes, so a read error is possible. This sequence joins TRBV7-9 and TRBJ2-7; D is undetermined. CDR1 is SEHNR and CDR2 is FQNEAQ in the germline V gene (reference sequence). The CDR3 spans 13 residues. The CDR3 DNA reads TGTTCCAGCAGCTTAGAGAGGACCTACGAGCAGTACTTC. This encodes CSSSLERTYEQYF. The entire variable domain, with the rest obtained from reference TRBV7-9 and TRBJ2-7, is as follows: DTGVSQNPRHKITKRGQNVTFRCDPISEHNRLYWYRQTLGQGPEFLTYFQNEAQLEKSRLLSDRFSAERPKGSFSTLEIQRTEQGDSAMYLCSSSLERTYEQYFGPGTRLTVT.

This clone was detected only once. The chain couples TRBV6-5 to TRBJ2-3; tentatively, D is TRBD1 (5 bases). The V and J ends lost 0 bases and 0 bases respectively, with 10 bases between them. CDR3 length: 16 amino acids. CDR1 MNHEY and CDR2 SVGAGI come from the germline V gene. The CDR3: CASSYSAGWSTDTQYF. The DNA of the CDR3 is TGTGCCAGCAGTTACTCGGCAGGGTGGAGCACAGATACGCAGTATTTT.

This clone was detected a few times. A read error may produce the germline difference seen at one junction end. V usage is TRBV6-1 and J usage is TRBJ2-7, with 11 bases fitting TRBD2. The CDR3 has 15 amino acids. Germline V gene sequence: CDR1 MNHNS, CDR2 SASEGT. The chain's CDR3 is CASSGVAGGPGEQYF. The DNA of the CDR3 is TGTGCCAGCAGTGGGGTAGCGGGAGGGCCGGGGGAGCAGTACTTT.

This clone was counted once. The genes are TRBV6-1 and TRBJ1-4; D gene ambiguous. The length of the CDR3 is 13 residues. Trimming cost V 2 bases and J 3 bases, with 4 bases left between them. Germline V gene data show CDR1 as MNHNS and CDR2 as SASEGT. As DNA, the CDR3 is TGTGCCAGCAGTGAACTTGCTAATGAAAAACTGTTTTTT. This translates into CASSELANEKLFF.

The chain couples TRBV30 to TRBJ1-5; 10 bases align to TRBD1. V lost 5 bases to trimming and J lost 6 bases; unmatched junction nucleotides: 16. CDR1 GTSNPN and CDR2 SVGIG come from the germline V gene (reference sequence). This CDR3 spans 17 amino acids. The CDR3 reads CAWAKGTGVKIGQPQHF. The CDR3, as DNA: TGTGCCTGGGCGAAGGGGACAGGGGTTAAAATCGGTCAGCCCCAGCATTTT.

Here the CDR3 reads CSVLSGYGYTF. In DNA, the CDR3 is TGCAGCGTCTTGAGCGGCTATGGCTACACCTTC. This rearrangement joins TRBV29-1 to TRBJ1-2; D is ambiguous. CDR1 is SQVTM, CDR2 ANQGSEA, per germline. Trimming removed 6 bases from V and 4 bases from J, with 9 bases in between. This CDR3 has 11 residues.

The chain employs TRBV29-1 and TRBJ2-7; D may be TRBD2 (5 bases). V was clipped by 1 base and J by 7 bases, with 8 bases between them. The CDR3 spans 11 residues. Germline-derived CDR1 and CDR2 are SQVTM and ANQGSEA. DNA for the CDR3: TGCAGCGTTGAAGGAGGGAGTGAGCAGTACTTC. As protein: CSVEGGSEQYF.